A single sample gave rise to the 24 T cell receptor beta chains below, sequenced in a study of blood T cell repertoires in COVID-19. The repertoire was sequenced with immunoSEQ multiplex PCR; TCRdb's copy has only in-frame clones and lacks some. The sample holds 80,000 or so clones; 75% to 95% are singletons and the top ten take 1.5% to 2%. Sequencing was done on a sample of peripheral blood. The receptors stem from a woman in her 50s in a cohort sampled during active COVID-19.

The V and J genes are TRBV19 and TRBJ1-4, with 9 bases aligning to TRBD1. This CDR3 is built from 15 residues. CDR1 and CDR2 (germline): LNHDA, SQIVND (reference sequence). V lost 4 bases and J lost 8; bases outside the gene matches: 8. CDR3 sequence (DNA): TGTGCCAGTAGTACCACAGGGGGCGCAGGGGAAAAACTGTTTTTT. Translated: CASSTTGGAGEKLFF.

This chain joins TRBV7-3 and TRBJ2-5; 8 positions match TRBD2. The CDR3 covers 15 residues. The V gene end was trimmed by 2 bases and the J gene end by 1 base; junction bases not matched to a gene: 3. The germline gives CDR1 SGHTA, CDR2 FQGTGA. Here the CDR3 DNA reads TGTGCCAGCAGCTTAGCTAGCGGGCCCCAAGAGACCCAGTACTTC. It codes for CASSLASGPQETQYF.

The CDR3 sequence is CASSRTAGDGGYNSPLHF. The CDR3 DNA follows: TGTGCCAGTAGTAGGACTGCGGGTGACGGGGGATATAATTCACCCCTCCACTTT. V usage is TRBV19 and J usage is TRBJ1-6; tentatively, D is TRBD1 (5 bases). Trimming cost V 4 bases and J 4 bases, with 20 bases left between them. Germline-derived CDR1 and CDR2 are LNHDA and SQIVND (reference sequence). The CDR3 totals 18 residues.

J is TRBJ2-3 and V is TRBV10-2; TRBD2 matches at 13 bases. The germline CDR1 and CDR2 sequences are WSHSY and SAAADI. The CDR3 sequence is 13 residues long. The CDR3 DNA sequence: TGCGCATCAAGACTAGCGGGAGGTGATACGCAGTATTTT. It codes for CASRLAGGDTQYF.

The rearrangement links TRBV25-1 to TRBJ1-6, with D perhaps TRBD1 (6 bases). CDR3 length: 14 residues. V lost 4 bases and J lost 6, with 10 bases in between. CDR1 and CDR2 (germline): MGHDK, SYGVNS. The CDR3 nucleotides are TGTGCCAGCAGTGCAGGGGTCGGTAATTCACCCCTCCACTTT. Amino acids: CASSAGVGNSPLHF. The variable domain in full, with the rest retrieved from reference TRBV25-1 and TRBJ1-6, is EADIYQTPRYLVIGTGKKITLECSQTMGHDKMYWYQQDPGMELHLIHYSYGVNSTEKGDLSSESTVSRIRTEHFPLTLESARPSHTSQYLCASSAGVGNSPLHFGNGTRLTVT.

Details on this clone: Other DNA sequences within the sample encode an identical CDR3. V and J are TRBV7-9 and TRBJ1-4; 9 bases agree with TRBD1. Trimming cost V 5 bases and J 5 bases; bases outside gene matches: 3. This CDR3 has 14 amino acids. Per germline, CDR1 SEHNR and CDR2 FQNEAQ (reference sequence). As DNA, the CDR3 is TGTGCCAGCAGCCTAGGGACAGGGAATGAAAAACTGTTTTTT. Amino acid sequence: CASSLGTGNEKLFF.

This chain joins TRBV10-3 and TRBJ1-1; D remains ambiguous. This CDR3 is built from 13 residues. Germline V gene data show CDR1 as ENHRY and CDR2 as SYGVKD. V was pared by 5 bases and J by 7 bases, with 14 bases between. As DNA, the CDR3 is TGTGCCATCAGTCCGGAGAGGGAGGGTGAAGCTTTCTTT. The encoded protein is CAISPEREGEAFF.

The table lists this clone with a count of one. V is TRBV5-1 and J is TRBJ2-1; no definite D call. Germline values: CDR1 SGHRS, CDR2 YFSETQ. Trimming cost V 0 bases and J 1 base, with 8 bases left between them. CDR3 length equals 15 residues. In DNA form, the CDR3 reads TGCGCCAGCAGCTTGGCGGGTACTTCCTACAATGAGCAGTTCTTC. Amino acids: CASSLAGTSYNEQFF.

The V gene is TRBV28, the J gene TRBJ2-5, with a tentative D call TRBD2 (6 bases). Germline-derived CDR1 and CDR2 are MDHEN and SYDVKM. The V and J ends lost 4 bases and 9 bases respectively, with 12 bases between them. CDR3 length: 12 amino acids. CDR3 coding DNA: TGTGCCAGCAGTTCCCCGGGAGCCCCCCAGTACTTC. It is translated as CASSSPGAPQYF. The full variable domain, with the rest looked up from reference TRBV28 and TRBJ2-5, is DVKVTQSSRYLVKRTGEKVFLECVQDMDHENMFWYRQDPGLGLRLIYFSYDVKMKEKGDIPEGYSVSREKKERFSLILESASTNQTSMYLCASSSPGAPQYFGPGTRLLVL.

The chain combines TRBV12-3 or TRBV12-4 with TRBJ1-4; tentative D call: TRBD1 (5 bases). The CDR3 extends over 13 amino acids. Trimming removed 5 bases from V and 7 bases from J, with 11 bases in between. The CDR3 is CASSKGQVEKLFF. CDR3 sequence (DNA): TGTGCCAGCAGTAAGGGGCAGGTTGAAAAACTGTTTTTT.

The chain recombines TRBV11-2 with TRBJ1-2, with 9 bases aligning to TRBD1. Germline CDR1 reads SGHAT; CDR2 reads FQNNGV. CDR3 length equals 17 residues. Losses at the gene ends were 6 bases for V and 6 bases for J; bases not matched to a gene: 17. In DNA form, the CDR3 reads TGTGCCAGCAGGGCTCCGGGACAGGGTTTCTTCAAGGATGGCTACACCTTC. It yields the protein CASRAPGQGFFKDGYTF.

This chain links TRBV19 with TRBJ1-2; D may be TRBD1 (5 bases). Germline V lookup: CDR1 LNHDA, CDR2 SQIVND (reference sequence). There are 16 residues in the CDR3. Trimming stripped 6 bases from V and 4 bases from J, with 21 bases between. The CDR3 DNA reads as TGTGCCAGTAGGACGTCGGGGGTCTTAAACTCCTATGGCTACACCTTC. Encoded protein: CASRTSGVLNSYGYTF.

CDR3 protein: CASSRRPTGRFEKLFF. The CDR3 DNA follows: TGTGCCAGCAGTCGACGACCCACAGGACGGTTTGAAAAACTGTTTTTT. V is TRBV27 and J is TRBJ1-4, with a weak D call TRBD1 (5 bases). CDR3 length: 16 amino acids. V was cut by 5 bases and J by 7 bases, with 20 bases left in between. The germline gives CDR1 MNHEY, CDR2 SMNVEV (reference sequence).

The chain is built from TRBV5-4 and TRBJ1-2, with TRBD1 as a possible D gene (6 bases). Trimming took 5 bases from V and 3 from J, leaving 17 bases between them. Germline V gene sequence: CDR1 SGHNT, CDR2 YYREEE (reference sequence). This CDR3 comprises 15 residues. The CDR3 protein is CASSRGQKWDYGYTF. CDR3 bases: TGTGCCAGCAGTCGAGGACAGAAATGGGACTATGGCTACACCTTC.

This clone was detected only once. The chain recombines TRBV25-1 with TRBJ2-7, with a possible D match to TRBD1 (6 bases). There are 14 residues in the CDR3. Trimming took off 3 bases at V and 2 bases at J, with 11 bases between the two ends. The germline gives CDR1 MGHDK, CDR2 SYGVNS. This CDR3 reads CASSDRGTTYEQYF. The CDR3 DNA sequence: TGTGCCAGCAGTGACAGGGGTACGACCTACGAGCAGTACTTC.

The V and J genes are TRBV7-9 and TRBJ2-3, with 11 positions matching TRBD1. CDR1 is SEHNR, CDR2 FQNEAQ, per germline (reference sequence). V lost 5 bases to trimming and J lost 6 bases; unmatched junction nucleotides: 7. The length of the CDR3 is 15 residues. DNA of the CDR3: TGTGCCAGCAGCCTAAGGACAGGGGGCTTCGATACGCAGTATTTT. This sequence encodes CASSLRTGGFDTQYF.

The CDR3: CASSRLGEDEAFF. The CDR3, as DNA: TGTGCCAGCAGCCGATTGGGTGAGGATGAAGCTTTCTTT. The V and J genes are TRBV7-9 and TRBJ1-1; D is unresolved. The ends were cut back, 5 bases at V and 7 bases at J, with 14 bases in the middle. Germline-derived CDR1 and CDR2 are SEHNR and FQNEAQ (reference sequence). This CDR3 region has 13 residues.

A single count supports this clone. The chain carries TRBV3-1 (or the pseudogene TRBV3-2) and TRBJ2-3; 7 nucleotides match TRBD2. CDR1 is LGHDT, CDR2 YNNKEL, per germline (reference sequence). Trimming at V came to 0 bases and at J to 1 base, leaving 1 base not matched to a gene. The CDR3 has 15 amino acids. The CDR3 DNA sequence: TGTGCCAGCAGCCAAGAACGGGAGGGCACAGATACGCAGTATTTT. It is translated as CASSQEREGTDTQYF.

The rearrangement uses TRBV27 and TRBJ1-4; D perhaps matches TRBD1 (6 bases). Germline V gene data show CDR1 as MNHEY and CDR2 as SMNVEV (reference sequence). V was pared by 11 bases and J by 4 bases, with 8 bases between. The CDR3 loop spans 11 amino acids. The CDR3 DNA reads TGTGCCCAGGGACATAATGAAAAACTGTTTTTT. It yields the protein CAQGHNEKLFF. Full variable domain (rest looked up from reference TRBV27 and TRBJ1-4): EAQVTQNPRYLITVTGKKLTVTCSQNMNHEYMSWYRQDPGLGLRQIYYSMNVEVTDKGDVPEGYKVSRKEKRNFPLILESPSPNQTSLYFCAQGHNEKLFFGSGTQLSVL.

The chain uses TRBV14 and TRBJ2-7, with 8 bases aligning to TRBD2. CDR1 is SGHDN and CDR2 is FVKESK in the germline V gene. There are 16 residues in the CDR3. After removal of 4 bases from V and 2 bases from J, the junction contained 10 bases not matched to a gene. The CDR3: CASSLQTSGTTYEQYF. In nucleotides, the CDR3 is TGTGCCAGCAGCCTACAAACTAGCGGAACTACCTACGAGCAGTACTTC.

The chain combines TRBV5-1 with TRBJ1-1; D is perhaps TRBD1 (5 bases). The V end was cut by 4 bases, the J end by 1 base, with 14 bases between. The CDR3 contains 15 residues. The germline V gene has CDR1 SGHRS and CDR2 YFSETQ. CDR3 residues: CASSRGMTGNTEAFF. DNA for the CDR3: TGCGCCAGCAGCAGGGGTATGACGGGGAACACTGAAGCTTTCTTT.

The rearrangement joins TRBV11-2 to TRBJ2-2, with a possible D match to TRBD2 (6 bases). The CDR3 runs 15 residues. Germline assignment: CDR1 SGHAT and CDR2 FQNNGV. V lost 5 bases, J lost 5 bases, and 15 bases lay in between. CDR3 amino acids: CASSDGLAQTGELFF. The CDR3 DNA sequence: TGTGCCAGCAGCGACGGGCTAGCGCAGACCGGGGAGCTGTTTTTT.

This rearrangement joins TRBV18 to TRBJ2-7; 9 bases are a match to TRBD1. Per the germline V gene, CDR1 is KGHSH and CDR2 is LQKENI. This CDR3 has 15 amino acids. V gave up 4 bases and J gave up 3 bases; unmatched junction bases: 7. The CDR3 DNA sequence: TGTGCCAGCTCACAGGACAGGGGAGGTGGCTACGAGCAGTACTTC. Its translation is CASSQDRGGGYEQYF. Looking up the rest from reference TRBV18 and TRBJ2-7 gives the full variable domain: NAGVMQNPRHLVRRRGQEARLRCSPMKGHSHVYWYRQLPEEGLKFMVYLQKENIIDESGMPKERFSAEFPKEGPSILRIQQVVRGDSAAYFCASSQDRGGGYEQYFGPGTRLTVT.

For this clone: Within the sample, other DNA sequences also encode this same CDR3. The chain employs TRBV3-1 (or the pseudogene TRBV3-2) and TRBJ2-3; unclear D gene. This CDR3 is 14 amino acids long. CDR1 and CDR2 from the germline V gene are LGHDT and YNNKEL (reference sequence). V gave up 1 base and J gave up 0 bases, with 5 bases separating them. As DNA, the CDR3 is TGTGCCAGCAGCCAAGGAGGTAGCACAGATACGCAGTATTTT. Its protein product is CASSQGGSTDTQYF.